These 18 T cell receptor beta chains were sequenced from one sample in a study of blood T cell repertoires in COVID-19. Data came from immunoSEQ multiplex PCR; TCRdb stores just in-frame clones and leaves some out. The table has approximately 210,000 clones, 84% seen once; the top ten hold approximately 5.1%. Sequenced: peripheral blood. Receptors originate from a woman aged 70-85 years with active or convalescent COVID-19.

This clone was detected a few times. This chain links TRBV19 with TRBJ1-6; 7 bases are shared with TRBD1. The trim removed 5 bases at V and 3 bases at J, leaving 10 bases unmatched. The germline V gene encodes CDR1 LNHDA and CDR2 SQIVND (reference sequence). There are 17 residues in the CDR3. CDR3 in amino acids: CASSDLATGNYNSPLHF. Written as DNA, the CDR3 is TGTGCCAGTAGTGACCTCGCGACAGGGAACTATAATTCACCCCTCCACTTT.

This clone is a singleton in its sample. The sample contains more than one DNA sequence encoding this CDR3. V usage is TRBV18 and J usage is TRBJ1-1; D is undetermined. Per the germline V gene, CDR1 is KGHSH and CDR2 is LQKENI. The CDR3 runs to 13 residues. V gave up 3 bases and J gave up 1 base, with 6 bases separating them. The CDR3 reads CASSPPGNTEAFF. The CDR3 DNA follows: TGTGCCAGCTCACCGCCCGGGAACACTGAAGCTTTCTTT.

CDR3 bases: TGTGCCAGCAGCTTGGGGGCAGGGCCTAAGAGACTGATCTATGGCTACACCTTC. Translation gives CASSLGAGPKRLIYGYTF. This rearrangement joins TRBV5-6 to TRBJ1-2; a possible D gene is TRBD1 (5 bases). Trimming shortened V by 0 bases and J by 4 bases, and 22 bases separated the two germline ends. Germline CDR1 and CDR2: SGHDT and YYEEEE. CDR3 length: 18 residues.

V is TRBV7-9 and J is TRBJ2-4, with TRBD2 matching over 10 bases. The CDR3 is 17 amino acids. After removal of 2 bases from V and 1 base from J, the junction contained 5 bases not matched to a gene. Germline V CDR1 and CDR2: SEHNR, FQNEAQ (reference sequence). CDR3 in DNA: TGTGCCAGCAGCTTAACCCTAGCGGGAGAGGCCAAAAACATTCAGTACTTC. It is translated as CASSLTLAGEAKNIQYF.

CDR3 coding DNA: TGTGCCAGCGGATCCGGGACACTTAACACCTATGGCTACACCTTC. Residues: CASGSGTLNTYGYTF. V usage is TRBV5-4 and J usage is TRBJ1-2; perhaps TRBD1 as D (6 bases). Germline-derived CDR1 and CDR2 are SGHNT and YYREEE (reference sequence). V gave up 7 bases and J gave up 4 bases, with 20 bases separating them. CDR3 length equals 15 residues. Using reference TRBV5-4 and TRBJ1-2 for the parts outside the CDR3, the full variable domain is ETGVTQSPTHLIKTRGQQVTLRCSSQSGHNTVSWYQQALGQGPQFIFQYYREEENGRGNFPPRFSGLQFPNYSSELNVNALELDDSALYLCASGSGTLNTYGYTFGSGTRLTVV.

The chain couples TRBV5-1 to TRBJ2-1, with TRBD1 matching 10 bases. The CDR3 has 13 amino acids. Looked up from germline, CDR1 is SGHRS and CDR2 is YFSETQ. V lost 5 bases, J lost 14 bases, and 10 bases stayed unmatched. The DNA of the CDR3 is TGCGCCAGCAGGGAAGGGACAGGGGTCCAAAAGTTCTTC. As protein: CASREGTGVQKFF.

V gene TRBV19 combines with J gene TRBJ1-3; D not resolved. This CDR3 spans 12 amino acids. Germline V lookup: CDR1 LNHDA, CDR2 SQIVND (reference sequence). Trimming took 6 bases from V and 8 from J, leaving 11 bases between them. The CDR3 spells CASSGTGYTIYF. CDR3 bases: TGTGCCAGTAGCGGTACCGGGTACACCATATATTTT.

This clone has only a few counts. The CDR3 sequence: CASSPGLNQGSTEAFF. The CDR3 nucleotides read TGTGCCAGCTCACCAGGGCTGAATCAGGGATCCACTGAAGCTTTCTTT. The genes are TRBV18 and TRBJ1-1; possibly TRBD1 for D (5 bases). Per the germline V gene, CDR1 is KGHSH and CDR2 is LQKENI. Trimming removed 2 bases from V and 4 bases from J, with 17 bases in between. The CDR3 contains 16 residues. Filled out from reference TRBV18 and TRBJ1-1, the complete variable domain reads NAGVMQNPRHLVRRRGQEARLRCSPMKGHSHVYWYRQLPEEGLKFMVYLQKENIIDESGMPKERFSAEFPKEGPSILRIQQVVRGDSAAYFCASSPGLNQGSTEAFFGQGTRLTVV.

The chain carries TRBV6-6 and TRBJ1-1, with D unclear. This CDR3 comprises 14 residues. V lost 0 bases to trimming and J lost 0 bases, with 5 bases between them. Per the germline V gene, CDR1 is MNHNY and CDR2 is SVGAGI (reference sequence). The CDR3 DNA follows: TGTGCCAGCAGTTACTCGGCCCTGAACACTGAAGCTTTCTTT. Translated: CASSYSALNTEAFF.

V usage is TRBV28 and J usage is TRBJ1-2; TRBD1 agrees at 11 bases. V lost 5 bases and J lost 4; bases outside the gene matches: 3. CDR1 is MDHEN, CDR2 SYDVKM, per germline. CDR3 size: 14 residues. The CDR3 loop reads CASSRDRGGYGYTF. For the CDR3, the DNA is TGTGCCAGCAGTCGGGACAGGGGGGGCTATGGCTACACCTTC.

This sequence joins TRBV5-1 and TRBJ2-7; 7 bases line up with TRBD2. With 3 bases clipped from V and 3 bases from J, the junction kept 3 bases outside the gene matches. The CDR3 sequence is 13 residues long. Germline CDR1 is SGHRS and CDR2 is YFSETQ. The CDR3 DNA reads TGCGCCAGCAGCTCGACTAGCTACTACGAGCAGTACTTC. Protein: CASSSTSYYEQYF. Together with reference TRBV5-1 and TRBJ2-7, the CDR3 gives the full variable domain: KAGVTQTPRYLIKTRGQQVTLSCSPISGHRSVSWYQQTPGQGLQFLFEYFSETQRNKGNFPGRFSGRQFSNSRSEMNVSTLELGDSALYLCASSSTSYYEQYFGPGTRLTVT.

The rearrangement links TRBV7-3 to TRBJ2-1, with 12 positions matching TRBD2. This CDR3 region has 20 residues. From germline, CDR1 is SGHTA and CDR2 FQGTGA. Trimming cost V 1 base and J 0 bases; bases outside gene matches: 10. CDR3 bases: TGTGCCAGCAGCTTAAACCCCGGACTAGCGGGATCTAGCTCCTACAATGAGCAGTTCTTC. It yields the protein CASSLNPGLAGSSSYNEQFF.

CDR3 region: CASSASGYEQYF. The CDR3 bases are TGTGCCAGCAGCGCTAGCGGCTACGAGCAGTACTTC. The chain carries TRBV9 and TRBJ2-7, with 7 bases matching TRBD2. The CDR3 has 12 residues. Germline-derived CDR1 and CDR2 are SGDLS and YYNGEE. Trimming at V came to 3 bases and at J to 3 bases, leaving 0 bases not matched to a gene. Based on the CDR3 plus reference TRBV9 and TRBJ2-7, the full variable domain is DSGVTQTPKHLITATGQRVTLRCSPRSGDLSVYWYQQSLDQGLQFLIQYYNGEERAKGNILERFSAQQFPDLHSELNLSSLELGDSALYFCASSASGYEQYFGPGTRLTVT.

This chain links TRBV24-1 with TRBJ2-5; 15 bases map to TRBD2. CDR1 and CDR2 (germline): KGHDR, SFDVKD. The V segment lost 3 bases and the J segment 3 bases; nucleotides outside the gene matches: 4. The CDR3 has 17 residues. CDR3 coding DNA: TGTGCCACCAGTGATCCCGGACTAGCGGGAGGGGAAGAGACCCAGTACTTC. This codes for CATSDPGLAGGEETQYF.

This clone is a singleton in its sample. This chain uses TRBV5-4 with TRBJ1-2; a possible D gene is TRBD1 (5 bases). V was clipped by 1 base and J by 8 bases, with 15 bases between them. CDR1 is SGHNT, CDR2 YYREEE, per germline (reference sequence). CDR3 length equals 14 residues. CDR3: CASSLTRATYGYTF. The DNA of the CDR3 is TGTGCCAGCAGCTTGACCAGGGCCACCTACGGCTACACCTTC.

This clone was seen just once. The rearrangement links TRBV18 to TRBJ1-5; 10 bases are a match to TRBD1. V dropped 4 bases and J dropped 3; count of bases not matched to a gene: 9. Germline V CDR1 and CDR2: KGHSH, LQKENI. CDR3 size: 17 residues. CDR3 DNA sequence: TGTGCCAGCTCACAGAATGACAGGGGGCTTGCCAATCAGCCCCAGCATTTT. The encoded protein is CASSQNDRGLANQPQHF.

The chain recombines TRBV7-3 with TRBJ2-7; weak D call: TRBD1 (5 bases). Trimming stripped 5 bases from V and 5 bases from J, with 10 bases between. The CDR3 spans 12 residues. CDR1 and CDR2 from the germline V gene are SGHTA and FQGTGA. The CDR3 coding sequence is TGTGCCAGCAGCCAAAGGGGTGACGAGCAGTACTTC. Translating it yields CASSQRGDEQYF.

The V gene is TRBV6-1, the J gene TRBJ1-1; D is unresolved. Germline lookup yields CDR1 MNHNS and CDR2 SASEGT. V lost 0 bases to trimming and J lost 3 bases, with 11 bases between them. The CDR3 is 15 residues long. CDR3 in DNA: TGTGCCAGCAGTGAAGCGGTCGAGGGAGACACTGAAGCTTTCTTT. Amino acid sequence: CASSEAVEGDTEAFF.